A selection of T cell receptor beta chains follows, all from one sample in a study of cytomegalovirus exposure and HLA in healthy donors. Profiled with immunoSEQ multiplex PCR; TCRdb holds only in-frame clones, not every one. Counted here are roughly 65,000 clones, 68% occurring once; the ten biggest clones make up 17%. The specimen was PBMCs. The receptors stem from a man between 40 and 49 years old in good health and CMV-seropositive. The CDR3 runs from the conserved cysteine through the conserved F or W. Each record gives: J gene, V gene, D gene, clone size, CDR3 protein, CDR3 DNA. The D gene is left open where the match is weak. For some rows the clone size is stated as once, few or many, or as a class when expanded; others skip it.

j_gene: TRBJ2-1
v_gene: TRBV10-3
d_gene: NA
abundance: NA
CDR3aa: CAISSQGTDTEQFF
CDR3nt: TGTGCCATCAGCAGCCAGGGAACTGATACCGAGCAGTTCTTC

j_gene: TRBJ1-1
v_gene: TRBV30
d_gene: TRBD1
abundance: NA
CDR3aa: CAWNPGQGTEAFF
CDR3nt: TGTGCCTGGAACCCGGGACAGGGGACTGAAGCTTTCTTT

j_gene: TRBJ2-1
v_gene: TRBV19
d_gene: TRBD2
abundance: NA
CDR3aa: CASSTRLAGDEQFF
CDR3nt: TGTGCCAGTAGTACCCGGTTGGCGGGAGATGAGCAGTTCTTC

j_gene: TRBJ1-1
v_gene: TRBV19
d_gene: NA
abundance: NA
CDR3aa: CASSPTDQNTEAFF
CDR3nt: TGTGCCAGTAGTCCAACAGACCAGAACACTGAAGCTTTCTTT

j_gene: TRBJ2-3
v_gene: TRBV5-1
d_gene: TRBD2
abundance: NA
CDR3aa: CASSRNGGGTDTQYF
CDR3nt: TGCGCCAGCAGCAGAAATGGGGGGGGCACAGATACGCAGTATTTT

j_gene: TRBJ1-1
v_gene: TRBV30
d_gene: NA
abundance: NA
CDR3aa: CAWSNGKGTEAFF
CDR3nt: TGTGCCTGGAGTAATGGTAAGGGGACTGAAGCTTTCTTT

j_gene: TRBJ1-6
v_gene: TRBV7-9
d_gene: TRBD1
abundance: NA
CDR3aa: CASSLGQGITPLHF
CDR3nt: TGTGCCAGCAGCTTAGGACAGGGGATCACACCCCTCCACTTT

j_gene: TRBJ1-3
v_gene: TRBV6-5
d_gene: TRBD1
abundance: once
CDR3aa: CASSRQGLSGNTIYF
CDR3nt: TGTGCCAGCAGTCGACAGGGCCTCTCTGGAAACACCATATATTTT

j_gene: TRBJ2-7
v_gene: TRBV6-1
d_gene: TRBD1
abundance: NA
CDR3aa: CASSTLTGGSYEQYF
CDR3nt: TGTGCCAGCAGTACCCTGACAGGGGGATCCTACGAGCAGTACTTC

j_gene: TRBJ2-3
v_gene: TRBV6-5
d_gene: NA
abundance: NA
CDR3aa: CASSYSASLITDTQYF
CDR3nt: TGTGCCAGCAGTTACTCGGCTTCTCTCATCACAGATACGCAGTATTTT

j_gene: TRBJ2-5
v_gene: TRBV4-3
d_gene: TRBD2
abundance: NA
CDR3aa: CASSQDLGLAETQYF
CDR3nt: TGCGCCAGCAGCCAAGATTTAGGACTAGCAGAGACCCAGTACTTC

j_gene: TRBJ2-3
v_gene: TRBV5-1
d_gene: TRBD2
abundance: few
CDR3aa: CASRRGLAGGPFTDTQYF
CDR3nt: TGCGCCAGCAGGAGGGGACTAGCGGGGGGGCCTTTCACAGATACGCAGTATTTT

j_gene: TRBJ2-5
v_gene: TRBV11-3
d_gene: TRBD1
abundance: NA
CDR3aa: CASRSGTGTRFPETQYF
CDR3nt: TGTGCCAGCAGATCCGGGACAGGGACACGTTTCCCAGAGACCCAGTACTTC

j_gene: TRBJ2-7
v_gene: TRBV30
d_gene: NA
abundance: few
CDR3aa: CAWSLAVPEQYF
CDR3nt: TGTGCCTGGAGTCTGGCAGTTCCCGAGCAGTACTTC